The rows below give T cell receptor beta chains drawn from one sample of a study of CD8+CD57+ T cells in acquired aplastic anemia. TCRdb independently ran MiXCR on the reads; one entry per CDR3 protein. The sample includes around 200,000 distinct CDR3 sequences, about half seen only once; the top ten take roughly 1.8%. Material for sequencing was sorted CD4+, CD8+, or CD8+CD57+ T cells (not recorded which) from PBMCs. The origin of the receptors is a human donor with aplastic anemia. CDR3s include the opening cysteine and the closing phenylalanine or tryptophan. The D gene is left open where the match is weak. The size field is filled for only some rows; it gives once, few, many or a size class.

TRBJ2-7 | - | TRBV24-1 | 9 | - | CATPPQGYF | TGTGCCACTCCCCCCCAGGGGTACTTC
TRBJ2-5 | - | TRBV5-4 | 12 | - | CASRTDVETQYF | TGTGCCAGCAGGACGGACGTAGAGACCCAGTACTTC
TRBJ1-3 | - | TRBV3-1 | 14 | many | CASSQVFSGNTIYF | TGTGCCAGCAGCCAAGTCTTCTCTGGAAACACCATATATTTT
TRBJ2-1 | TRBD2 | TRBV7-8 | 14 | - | CASSSAGGLDERFF | TGTGCCAGCAGCTCAGCGGGGGGGCTAGATGAGCGGTTCTTC
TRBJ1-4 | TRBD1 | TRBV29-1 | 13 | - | CSVGGTGGEKLFF | TGCAGCGTTGGAGGGACAGGGGGTGAAAAACTGTTTTTT
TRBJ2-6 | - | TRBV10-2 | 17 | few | CASSSHGRDSGANVLTF | TGCGCCAGCAGCTCGCACGGACGGGACTCGGGGGCCAACGTCCTGACTTTC
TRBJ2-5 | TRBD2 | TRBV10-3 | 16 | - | CATKGELAGVDETQYF | TGTGCCACCAAGGGAGAGCTAGCGGGAGTGGACGAGACCCAGTACTTC
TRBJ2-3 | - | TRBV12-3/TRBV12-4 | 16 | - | CASSFGAGGGTDTQYF | TGTGCCAGCAGCTTCGGGGCAGGCGGGGGCACAGATACGCAGTATTTT
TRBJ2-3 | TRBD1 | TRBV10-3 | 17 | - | CAIGDRGRLWGTDTQYF | TGTGCCATCGGGGACAGGGGGCGTCTCTGGGGCACAGATACGCAGTATTTT
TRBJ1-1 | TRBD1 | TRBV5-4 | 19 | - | CASSLVVTGAQRMDTEAFF | TGTGCCAGCAGCTTGGTGGTGACAGGGGCTCAAAGGATGGACACTGAAGCTTTCTTT
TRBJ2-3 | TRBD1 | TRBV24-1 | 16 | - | CATSDFQDRERITQYF | TGTGCCACCAGTGATTTTCAGGACAGGGAGCGGATCACGCAGTATTTT
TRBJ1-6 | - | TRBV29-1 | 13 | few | CSVGEGENSPLHF | TGCAGCGTTGGGGAAGGGGAGAATTCACCCCTCCACTTT
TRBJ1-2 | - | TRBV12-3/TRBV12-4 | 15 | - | CASSLPLGGGGGYTF | TGTGCCAGCAGTTTGCCACTAGGGGGAGGGGGAGGCTACACCTTC
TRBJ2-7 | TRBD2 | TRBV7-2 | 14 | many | CASSFSGGAYEQYF | TGTGCCAGCAGCTTCAGCGGGGGAGCATACGAGCAGTACTTC
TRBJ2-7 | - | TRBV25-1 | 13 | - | CASGDGASYEQYF | TGTGCCAGCGGGGACGGTGCTTCCTACGAGCAGTACTTC
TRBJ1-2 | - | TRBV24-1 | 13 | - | CATSDTTDTGYTF | TGTGCCACCAGTGATACGACAGATACTGGCTACACCTTC
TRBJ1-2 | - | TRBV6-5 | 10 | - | CASSRDGYTF | TGTGCCAGCAGCCGAGATGGCTACACCTTC
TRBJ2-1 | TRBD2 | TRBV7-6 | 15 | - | CASSSAGGPDNEQFF | TGTGCCAGCAGCTCAGCGGGGGGGCCGGACAATGAGCAGTTCTTC
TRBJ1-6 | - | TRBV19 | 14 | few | CASSRGPFNSPLHF | TGTGCCAGTAGCAGGGGACCGTTTAATTCACCCCTCCACTTT
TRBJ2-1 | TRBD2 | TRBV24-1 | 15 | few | CATSDGLGSYNEQFF | TGTGCCACCAGTGACGGACTAGGATCCTACAATGAGCAGTTCTTC
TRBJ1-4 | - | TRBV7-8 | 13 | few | CASSSGRIEKLFF | TGTGCCAGCAGCTCAGGACGGATTGAAAAACTGTTTTTT
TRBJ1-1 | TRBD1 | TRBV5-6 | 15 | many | CASSVRQGRNTEAFF | TGTGCCAGCAGCGTCCGACAGGGGCGGAACACTGAAGCTTTCTTT
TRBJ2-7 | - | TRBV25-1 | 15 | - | CASSLRFGAANEQYF | TGTGCCAGCAGTTTACGGTTTGGGGCAGCCAACGAGCAGTACTTC
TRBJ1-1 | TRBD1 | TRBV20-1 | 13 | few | CSAPGTGNSEAFF | TGCAGTGCTCCCGGGACAGGGAACTCTGAAGCTTTCTTT
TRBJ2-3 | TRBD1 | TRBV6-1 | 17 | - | CASIWVPGQGFTDTQYF | TGTGCCAGCATCTGGGTCCCGGGACAGGGTTTCACAGATACGCAGTATTTT
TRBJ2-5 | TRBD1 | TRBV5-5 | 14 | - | CASTLTGGRETQYF | TGTGCCAGCACCCTAACAGGGGGCCGGGAGACCCAGTACTTC
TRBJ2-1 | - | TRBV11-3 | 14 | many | CASSLGLSASRQFF | TGTGCCAGCAGCTTAGGACTTTCAGCCAGTCGACAGTTCTTC
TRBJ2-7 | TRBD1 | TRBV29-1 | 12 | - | CSVWDRSYEQYF | TGCAGCGTATGGGACAGATCCTACGAGCAGTACTTC
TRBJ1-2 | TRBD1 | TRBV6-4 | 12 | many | CASRPGGGGYTF | TGTGCCAGCAGGCCAGGGGGAGGTGGCTACACCTTC